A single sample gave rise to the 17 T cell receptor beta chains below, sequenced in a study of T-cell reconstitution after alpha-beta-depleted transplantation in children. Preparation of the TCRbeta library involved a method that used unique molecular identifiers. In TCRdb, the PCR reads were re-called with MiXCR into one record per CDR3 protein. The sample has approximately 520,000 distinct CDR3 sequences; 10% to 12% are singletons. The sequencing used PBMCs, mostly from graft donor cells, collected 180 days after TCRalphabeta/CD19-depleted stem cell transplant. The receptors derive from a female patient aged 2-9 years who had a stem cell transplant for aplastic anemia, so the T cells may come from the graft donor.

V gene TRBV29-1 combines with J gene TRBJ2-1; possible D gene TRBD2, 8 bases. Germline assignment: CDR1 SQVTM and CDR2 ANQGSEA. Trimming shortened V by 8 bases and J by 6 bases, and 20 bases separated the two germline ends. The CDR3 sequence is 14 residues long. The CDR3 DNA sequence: TGCAGCACTCGGGAGGGGGCGTTCAGCAATGAGCAGTTCTTC. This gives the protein CSTREGAFSNEQFF.

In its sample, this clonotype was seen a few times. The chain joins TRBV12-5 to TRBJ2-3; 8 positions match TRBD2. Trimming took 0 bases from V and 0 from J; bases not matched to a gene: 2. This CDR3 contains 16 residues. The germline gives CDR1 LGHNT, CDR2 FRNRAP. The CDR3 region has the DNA TGTGCTAGTGGTTTGGTACGGGGGGGTAGCACAGATACGCAGTATTTT. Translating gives CASGLVRGGSTDTQYF.

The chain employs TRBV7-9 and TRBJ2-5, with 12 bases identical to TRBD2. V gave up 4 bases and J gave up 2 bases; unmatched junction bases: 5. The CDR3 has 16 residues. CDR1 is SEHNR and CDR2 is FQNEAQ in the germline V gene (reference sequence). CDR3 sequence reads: CASSSTSGRAQETQYF. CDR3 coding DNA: TGTGCCAGCAGCTCGACTAGCGGGAGAGCGCAAGAGACCCAGTACTTC.

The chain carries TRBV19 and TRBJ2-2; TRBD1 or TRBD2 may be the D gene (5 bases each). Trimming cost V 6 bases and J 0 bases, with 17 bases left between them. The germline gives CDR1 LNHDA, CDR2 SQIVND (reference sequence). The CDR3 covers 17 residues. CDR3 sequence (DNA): TGTGCCAGTAGGCCCCACCTGGGGACGCCGAACACCGGGGAGCTGTTTTTT. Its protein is CASRPHLGTPNTGELFF.

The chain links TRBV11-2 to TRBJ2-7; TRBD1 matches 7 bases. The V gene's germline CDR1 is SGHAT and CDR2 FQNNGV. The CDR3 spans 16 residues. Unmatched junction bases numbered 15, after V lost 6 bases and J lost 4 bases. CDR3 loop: CASSYPIGEGAYEQYF. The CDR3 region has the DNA TGTGCCAGCAGTTACCCCATTGGAGAGGGGGCTTACGAGCAGTACTTC.

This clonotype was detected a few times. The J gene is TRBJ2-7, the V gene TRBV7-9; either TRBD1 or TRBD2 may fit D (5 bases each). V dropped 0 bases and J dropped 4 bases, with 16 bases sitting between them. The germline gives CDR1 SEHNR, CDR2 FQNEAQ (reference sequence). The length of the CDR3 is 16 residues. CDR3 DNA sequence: TGTGCCAGCAGCTTAGCGGAAGGGACCTCGCCTTACGAGCAGTACGTC. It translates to CASSLAEGTSPYEQYV.

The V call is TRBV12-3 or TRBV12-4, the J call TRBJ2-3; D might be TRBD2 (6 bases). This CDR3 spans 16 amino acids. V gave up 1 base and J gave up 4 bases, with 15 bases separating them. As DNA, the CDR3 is TGTGCCAGCAGTTTAGGTTACGGGAGTAGAGCAGATACGCAGTATTTT. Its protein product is CASSLGYGSRADTQYF.

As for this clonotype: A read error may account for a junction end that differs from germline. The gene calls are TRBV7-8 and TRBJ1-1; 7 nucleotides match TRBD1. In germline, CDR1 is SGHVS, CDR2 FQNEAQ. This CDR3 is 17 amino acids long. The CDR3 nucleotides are TGTGCCAGCAGCTTACCGGACAGGCTACCCATGAACACTGAAGCTTTCTTC. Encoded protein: CASSLPDRLPMNTEAFF.

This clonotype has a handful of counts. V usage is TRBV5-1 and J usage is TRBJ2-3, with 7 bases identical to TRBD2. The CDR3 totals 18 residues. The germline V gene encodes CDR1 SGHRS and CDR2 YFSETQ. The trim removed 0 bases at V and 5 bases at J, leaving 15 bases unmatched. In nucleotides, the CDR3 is TGCGCCAGCAGCTTGGCCATATGGGGCGGCGGGAGAGAAGATACGCAGTATTTT. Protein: CASSLAIWGGGREDTQYF.

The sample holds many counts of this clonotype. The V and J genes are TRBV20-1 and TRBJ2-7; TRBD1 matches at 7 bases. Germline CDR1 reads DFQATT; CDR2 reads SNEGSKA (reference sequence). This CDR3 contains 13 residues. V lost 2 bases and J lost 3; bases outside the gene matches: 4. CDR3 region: CSARSDRDYEQYV. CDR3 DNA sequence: TGCAGTGCTAGATCTGACAGGGACTACGAGCAGTACGTC.

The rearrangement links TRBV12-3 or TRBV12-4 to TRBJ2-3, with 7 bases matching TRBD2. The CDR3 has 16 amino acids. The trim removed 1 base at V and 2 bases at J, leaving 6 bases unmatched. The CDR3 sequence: CASSLGRRESTDTQYF. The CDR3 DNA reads TGTGCCAGCAGTTTAGGGAGGCGGGAGTCCACAGATACGCAGTATTTT.

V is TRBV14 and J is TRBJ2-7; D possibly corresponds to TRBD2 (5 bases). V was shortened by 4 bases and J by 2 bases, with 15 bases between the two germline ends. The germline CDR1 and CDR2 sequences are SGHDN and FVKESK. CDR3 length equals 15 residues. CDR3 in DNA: TGTGCCAGCAGCCCTCACGCGGGTCCCGCCTACGAGCAGTACTTC. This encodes CASSPHAGPAYEQYF.

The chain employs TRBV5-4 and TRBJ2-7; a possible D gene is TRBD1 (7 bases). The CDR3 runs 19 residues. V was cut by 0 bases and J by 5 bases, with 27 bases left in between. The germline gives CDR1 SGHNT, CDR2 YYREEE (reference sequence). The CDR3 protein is CASSLERPVTGDWEDEQYV. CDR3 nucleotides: TGTGCCAGCAGCTTGGAAAGACCCGTCACAGGGGACTGGGAGGACGAGCAGTACGTC.

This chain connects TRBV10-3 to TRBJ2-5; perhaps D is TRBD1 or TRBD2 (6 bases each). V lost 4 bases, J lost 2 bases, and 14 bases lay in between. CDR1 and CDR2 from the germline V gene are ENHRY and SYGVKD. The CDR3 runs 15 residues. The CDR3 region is CAISVSGAAQETQYF. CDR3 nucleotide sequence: TGTGCCATCAGTGTATCGGGGGCAGCTCAAGAGACCCAGTACTTC.

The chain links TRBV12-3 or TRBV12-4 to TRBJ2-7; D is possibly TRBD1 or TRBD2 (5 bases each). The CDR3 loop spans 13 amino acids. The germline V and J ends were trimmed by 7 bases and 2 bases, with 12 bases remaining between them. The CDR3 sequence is CASTRDGTYEQYF. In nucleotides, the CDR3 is TGTGCCAGCACTCGGGACGGCACCTACGAGCAGTACTTC.

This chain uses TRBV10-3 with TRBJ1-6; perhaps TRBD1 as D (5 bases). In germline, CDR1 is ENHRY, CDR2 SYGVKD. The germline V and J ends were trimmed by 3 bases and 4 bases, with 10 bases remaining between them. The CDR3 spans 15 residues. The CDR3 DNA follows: TGTGCCATCAGTGAACGACAGCCATATAATTCACCCCTCCACTTT. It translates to CAISERQPYNSPLHF.

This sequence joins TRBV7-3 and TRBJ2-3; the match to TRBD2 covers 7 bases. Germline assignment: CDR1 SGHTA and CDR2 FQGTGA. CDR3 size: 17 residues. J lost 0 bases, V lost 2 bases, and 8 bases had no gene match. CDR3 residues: CASSLSSGTASTDTQYF. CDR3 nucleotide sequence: TGTGCCAGCAGCTTATCTAGCGGAACCGCTAGCACAGATACGCAGTATTTT.